One sample yielded the 25 T cell receptor beta chains listed below, sequenced in a study of radiation and T cells in renal cell carcinoma (TCRdb year 2020). What this sample's time point label stands for: blood 2 weeks post-SBRT. The sample's treatment or condition label, in plain terms: 15 Gy SBRT to primary tumor, nephrectomy 4 weeks later. The library relied on the immunoSEQ multiplex PCR assay. Entries here come from immuneACCESS through TCRdb and include only in-frame sequences with V and J called. Some clones fail to appear in such tables; in the studies checked, an unresolved V gene covers under half of the shortfall, and the cause of the remainder is unknown. Here the sample has roughly 130,000 clones; more than 75% occur a single time. Of the sample, 5.5% to 6.5% falls within the top ten clones. Sequenced here: blood, sampled from a patient whose treatment included radiotherapy and nephrectomy. The receptor set was obtained from a woman between 70 and 85 years old with renal cell carcinoma.

The rearrangement joins TRBV27 to TRBJ1-1, with unresolved D. The CDR3 is made up of 11 amino acids. Between the trimmed V and J ends, which lost 8 bases and 3 bases, there was a span of 7 bases. CDR1 and CDR2 (germline): MNHEY, SMNVEV (reference sequence). Here the CDR3 DNA reads TGTGCCAGCTTAGGTTACACTGAAGCTTTCTTT. Translation gives CASLGYTEAFF.

The chain uses TRBV4-1 and TRBJ1-4; D not resolved. Deletions cut 4 bases from V and 8 bases from J, with 11 bases between. There are 13 residues in the CDR3. Germline V CDR1 and CDR2: MGHRA, YSYEKL. Here the CDR3 reads CASSLTPREKLFF. The CDR3 region has the DNA TGCGCCAGCAGCCTTACGCCCCGGGAAAAACTGTTTTTT.

The CDR3 region has the DNA TGTGCCAGCAGTTCGGGACAGGCGGCGTCGGAAGCTTTCTTT. Translation: CASSSGQAASEAFF. The J gene is TRBJ1-1, the V gene TRBV6-5; 8 bases line up with TRBD1. The germline CDR1 and CDR2 sequences are MNHEY and SVGAGI. J lost 8 bases, V lost 4 bases, and 9 bases had no gene match. The CDR3 is 14 amino acids.

The genes are TRBV18 and TRBJ2-3, with D hard to call. The V end lost 5 bases, the J end lost 0 bases, and 15 bases lay between the germline ends. The CDR3 contains 16 residues. CDR1 is KGHSH and CDR2 is LQKENI in the germline V gene. Here the CDR3 reads CASSEVILGSTDTQYF. The CDR3 nucleotides are TGTGCCAGCTCAGAGGTAATCTTGGGTAGCACAGATACGCAGTATTTT.

V and J are TRBV6-1 and TRBJ1-4; 9 bases align to TRBD1. The germline CDR1 and CDR2 sequences are MNHNS and SASEGT. CDR3 length: 15 residues. Trimming removed 1 base from V and 4 bases from J; junction bases left unmatched: 1. This CDR3 reads CASSEGDRVNEKLFF. Here the CDR3 DNA reads TGTGCCAGCAGTGAAGGGGACAGGGTTAATGAAAAACTGTTTTTT.

V is TRBV7-2 and J is TRBJ1-4, with a possible D match to TRBD1 (6 bases). Between the trimmed V and J ends, which lost 5 bases and 7 bases, there was a span of 20 bases. The CDR3 runs 16 residues. The germline CDR1 and CDR2 sequences are SGHTA and FQGNSA. The CDR3 DNA follows: TGTGCCAGCAGCCCCCGTTGGGGGGGGCAAGGTGAAAAACTGTTTTTT. It codes for CASSPRWGGQGEKLFF.

This clone showed up just a few times. The CDR3 protein is CASSLALGNYGYTF. The CDR3 coding sequence is TGTGCCAGCAGCTTGGCCCTCGGGAACTATGGCTACACCTTC. The rearrangement uses TRBV5-4 and TRBJ1-2; no reliable D call. The CDR3 contains 14 residues. Germline V CDR1 and CDR2: SGHNT, YYREEE (reference sequence). With 0 bases removed from V and 2 bases from J, the gap between germline ends came to 8 bases. The full variable domain, completed using reference TRBV5-4 and TRBJ1-2, is ETGVTQSPTHLIKTRGQQVTLRCSSQSGHNTVSWYQQALGQGPQFIFQYYREEENGRGNFPPRFSGLQFPNYSSELNVNALELDDSALYLCASSLALGNYGYTFGSGTRLTVV.

V gene TRBV7-9 combines with J gene TRBJ1-4; possibly TRBD1 for D (6 bases). The V end was cut by 5 bases, the J end by 12 bases, with 16 bases between. The CDR3 spans 13 residues. Germline assignment: CDR1 SEHNR and CDR2 FQNEAQ (reference sequence). The CDR3 coding sequence is TGTGCCAGCAGCGAGGGACGGGGGGCTGAACTGTTTTTT. It specifies CASSEGRGAELFF.

This clone was seen only once. This chain uses TRBV19 with TRBJ1-5, with unresolved D. This CDR3 is built from 17 residues. The V end was cut by 5 bases, the J end by 0 bases, with 17 bases between. Germline loops: CDR1 LNHDA, CDR2 SQIVND (reference sequence). The CDR3 reads CASSPENARGSNQPQHF. Written as DNA, the CDR3 is TGTGCCAGTAGTCCCGAGAATGCACGGGGTAGCAATCAGCCCCAGCATTTT.

The chain links TRBV28 to TRBJ1-2, with 9 bases fitting TRBD1. With 6 bases clipped from V and 3 bases from J, the junction kept 17 bases outside the gene matches. The CDR3 runs to 18 residues. Germline V gene data show CDR1 as MDHEN and CDR2 as SYDVKM. CDR3 region: CASSPPPLQGAHDYGYTF. The CDR3 DNA reads TGTGCCAGCAGCCCACCTCCGCTACAGGGGGCGCATGACTATGGCTACACCTTC.

The CDR3 coding sequence is TGTGCCACCAGTCCCCCAGGGAGAGTAAGGAACACTGAAGCTTTCTTT. Protein sequence: CATSPPGRVRNTEAFF. The rearrangement uses TRBV15 and TRBJ1-1, with a possible D match to TRBD1 (5 bases). The V gene's germline CDR1 is LNHNV and CDR2 YYDKDF (reference sequence). The V and J ends lost 6 bases and 1 base respectively, with 18 bases between them. This CDR3 is built from 16 residues.

V and J are TRBV5-4 and TRBJ1-1; D perhaps matches TRBD1 (6 bases). Trimming removed 4 bases at V and 6 bases at J, with 19 bases between. The CDR3 runs to 15 residues. The germline V gene encodes CDR1 SGHNT and CDR2 YYREEE (reference sequence). CDR3 sequence: CASSRIGQRVAEAFF. As DNA, the CDR3 is TGTGCCAGCAGCCGTATAGGACAGAGAGTGGCTGAAGCTTTCTTT.

The chain uses TRBV5-4 and TRBJ2-1, with D uncertain. Germline V gene data show CDR1 as SGHNT and CDR2 as YYREEE (reference sequence). V lost 0 bases and J lost 12, with 13 bases in between. CDR3 length: 13 amino acids. CDR3 residues: CASSLEPHRAQFF. DNA of the CDR3: TGTGCCAGCAGCTTGGAGCCCCACCGGGCGCAGTTCTTC.

A single count supports this clone. V gene TRBV6-5 combines with J gene TRBJ1-2; D might be TRBD1 (6 bases). Trimming removed 10 bases at V and 2 bases at J, with 8 bases between. The CDR3 consists of 11 residues. CDR1 MNHEY and CDR2 SVGAGI come from the germline V gene. The CDR3, as DNA: TGTGCCACCGGACAGAACTATGGCTACACCTTC. This encodes CATGQNYGYTF.

The chain combines TRBV14 with TRBJ2-6; D may be TRBD2 (5 bases). Trimming pared 0 bases from V and 4 bases from J, leaving 16 bases between. The CDR3 loop spans 18 amino acids. Germline CDR1 and CDR2: SGHDN and FVKESK. The CDR3 protein is CASSQDRSGLKGANVLTF. Written as DNA, the CDR3 is TGTGCCAGCAGCCAAGATAGGAGCGGTCTTAAGGGGGCCAACGTCCTGACTTTC.

The rearrangement joins TRBV4-2 to TRBJ2-5; D may correspond to TRBD1 or TRBD2 (6 bases each). The J call could be wrong; TRBJ2-7 is a better fit for the DNA end. The CDR3 has 14 residues. CDR1 is LGHNA, CDR2 YNFKEQ, per germline. DNA of the CDR3: TGTGCCAGCAGCCTGAGAGCAGGGGAGGACGAGCAGTACTTC. Its translation is CASSLRAGEDEQYF.

This chain connects TRBV4-1 to TRBJ2-7; possibly TRBD1 for D (6 bases). The CDR3 sequence is 15 residues long. V gave up 3 bases and J gave up 3 bases, with 15 bases separating them. The V gene's germline CDR1 is MGHRA and CDR2 YSYEKL. CDR3 bases: TGCGCCAGCAGCCAGCTACAGGGAGACCTCTACGAGCAGTACTTC. Translating gives CASSQLQGDLYEQYF.

V gene TRBV28 combines with J gene TRBJ1-2, with 8 bases lining up with TRBD1. The CDR3 is 15 residues long. From germline, CDR1 is MDHEN and CDR2 SYDVKM. V shed 6 bases, J shed 3 bases, and the junction held 9 bases outside the gene matches. CDR3 in DNA: TGTGCCAGCAGGAGCTCCAGGGGGCGGGACTATGGCTACACCTTC. Residues: CASRSSRGRDYGYTF.

J is TRBJ2-3 and V is TRBV5-1; TRBD1 matches 7 bases. The germline gives CDR1 SGHRS, CDR2 YFSETQ. Trimming cost V 2 bases and J 2 bases; bases outside gene matches: 2. The CDR3 sequence is 14 residues long. The CDR3 DNA is TGCGCCAGCAGCTTTGGGACAGCCACAGATACGCAGTATTTT. As protein: CASSFGTATDTQYF. Full variable domain (missing parts from reference TRBV5-1 and TRBJ2-3): KAGVTQTPRYLIKTRGQQVTLSCSPISGHRSVSWYQQTPGQGLQFLFEYFSETQRNKGNFPGRFSGRQFSNSRSEMNVSTLELGDSALYLCASSFGTATDTQYFGPGTRLTVL.

The J gene is TRBJ1-6, the V gene TRBV6-5; the D gene is possibly TRBD1 (5 bases). This CDR3 spans 14 amino acids. V lost 7 bases and J 7 bases, leaving 14 bases between the germline ends. Germline assignment: CDR1 MNHEY and CDR2 SVGAGI. The CDR3 loop reads CASTVAGRNSPLHF. In DNA, the CDR3 is TGTGCCAGCACCGTGGCAGGGAGGAATTCACCCCTCCACTTT.

This clone is a singleton in its sample. The chain links TRBV5-4 to TRBJ1-3; TRBD1 agrees at 8 bases. V dropped 3 bases and J dropped 4; count of bases not matched to a gene: 6. CDR3 length: 15 amino acids. Germline V gene sequence: CDR1 SGHNT, CDR2 YYREEE (reference sequence). In DNA, the CDR3 is TGTGCCAGCAGCTCGGTGACAGGGGTAGGAAACACCATATATTTT. Its protein product is CASSSVTGVGNTIYF.

A few counts support this clone. The chain combines TRBV11-2 with TRBJ1-1; perhaps TRBD1 as D (6 bases). Looked up from germline, CDR1 is SGHAT and CDR2 is FQNNGV. The CDR3 contains 13 residues. The V and J ends lost 3 bases and 1 base respectively, with 6 bases between them. For the CDR3, the DNA is TGTGCCAGCAGCTTGGACAGGAACACTGAAGCTTTCTTT. Its translation: CASSLDRNTEAFF.

The chain is built from TRBV5-1 and TRBJ1-1, with 7 bases matching TRBD1. CDR3 length: 14 amino acids. V shed 4 bases and J 1 base; nucleotides not matched to a gene: 4. The germline V gene encodes CDR1 SGHRS and CDR2 YFSETQ. CDR3 sequence: CASSPRTGNTEAFF. CDR3 DNA sequence: TGCGCCAGCAGCCCCCGGACAGGGAACACTGAAGCTTTCTTT.

This clone was detected once. This chain joins TRBV30 and TRBJ2-5; D might be TRBD2 (6 bases). CDR1 is GTSNPN, CDR2 SVGIG, per germline (reference sequence). Trimming shortened V by 1 base and J by 4 bases, and 7 bases separated the two germline ends. This CDR3 has 12 amino acids. This CDR3 reads CAWSGGGETQYF. DNA of the CDR3: TGTGCCTGGAGTGGGGGAGGAGAGACCCAGTACTTC.

The J gene is TRBJ2-7, the V gene TRBV7-2; tentative D call: TRBD1 (6 bases). Germline V gene sequence: CDR1 SGHTA, CDR2 FQGNSA. V was pared by 5 bases and J by 2 bases, with 16 bases between. This CDR3 comprises 15 residues. CDR3 sequence: CASSLRQAPAYEQYF. Written as DNA, the CDR3 is TGTGCCAGCAGCCTCCGACAGGCCCCTGCCTACGAGCAGTACTTC.